Listed here is a single T cell receptor beta chain. V shed 2 bases and J shed 3 bases, with 10 bases lying between them. The V gene's germline CDR1 is GTSNPN and CDR2 SVGIG (reference sequence). This CDR3 is 14 amino acids long. This entry is derived from a study of blood T cell repertoires in COVID-19. For the study at large: PBMCs, B-cell-depleted T cells, or T cells provided the cDNA or gDNA that made up the material.

Original methodology: Reference gene primer amplification gave nucleated cell count estimates. Here immunoSEQ multiplex PCR was the method, and the copy in TCRdb shows in-frame clones only, minus some. For V, J and clone size, that table is used; D and trimming come from the DNA. In the table there are 150,000 to 200,000 clones, 79% of which are singletons. The sample taken for sequencing was peripheral blood. The TCR sequence derives from a man in his sixties with active or convalescent COVID-19. The chain combines TRBV30 with TRBJ1-4; D gene unclear. Here the CDR3 DNA reads TGTGCCTGGAGTAAGAGTGAGGCTAATGAAAAACTGTTTTTT. This gives the protein CAWSKSEANEKLFF.